The 12 T cell receptor beta chains listed next were all sequenced from one sample in a study of blood T cell repertoires in COVID-19. TCRdb's table, derived via immunoSEQ multiplex PCR, lists solely in-frame clones and lacks some. Altogether under 200,000 clones are present, under 90% being singletons, with the ten largest covering around 18%. The specimen was PBMCs or T cells enriched from blood (not recorded which). These receptors all come from a man aged 55-75 years who had recovered from COVID-19.

The DNA of the CDR3 is TGTGCCATCACCGAGGGAGGTGGGGAAGGATCACCCCTCCACTTT. The encoded protein is CAITEGGGEGSPLHF. V and J are TRBV10-3 and TRBJ1-6; the D is unclear. The V gene's germline CDR1 is ENHRY and CDR2 SYGVKD. This CDR3 contains 15 residues. The V and J ends lost 7 bases and 10 bases respectively, with 20 bases between them.

The chain links TRBV2 to TRBJ1-5; unclear D gene. The CDR3 is made up of 16 amino acids. The germline CDR1 and CDR2 sequences are SNHLY and FYNNEI. The V and J ends lost 6 bases and 0 bases respectively, with 15 bases between them. CDR3 DNA sequence: TGTGCCAGCAGGAGGAATGAGGCTTATAGCAATCAGCCCCAGCATTTT. Its translation is CASRRNEAYSNQPQHF.

This clone was observed once. This rearrangement joins TRBV7-3 to TRBJ2-7; 7 bases match TRBD2. The germline CDR1 and CDR2 sequences are SGHTA and FQGTGA. V lost 2 bases, J lost 5 bases, and 6 bases stayed unmatched. CDR3 length: 14 amino acids. The CDR3 DNA follows: TGTGCCAGCAGCTTAGGCGGGAGAGGGAACGAGCAGTACTTC. Translation: CASSLGGRGNEQYF. Using reference TRBV7-3 and TRBJ2-7 for the parts outside the CDR3, the full variable domain is GAGVSQTPSNKVTEKGKYVELRCDPISGHTALYWYRQSLGQGPEFLIYFQGTGAADDSGLPNDRFFAVRPEGSVSTLKIQRTERGDSAVYLCASSLGGRGNEQYFGPGTRLTVT.

The chain links TRBV19 to TRBJ2-1, with a weak D call TRBD2 (6 bases). Deletions cut 3 bases from V and 5 bases from J, with 14 bases between. This CDR3 is 15 amino acids long. Germline CDR1 reads LNHDA; CDR2 reads SQIVND (reference sequence). CDR3 nucleotide sequence: TGTGCCAGTAGTATGATGGTAGCGGTGAACAATGAGCAGTTCTTC. Translated: CASSMMVAVNNEQFF.

The gene calls are TRBV10-3 and TRBJ2-3; the D gene is possibly TRBD2 (5 bases). The CDR3 extends over 15 amino acids. Between the trimmed V and J ends, which lost 6 bases and 0 bases, there was a span of 13 bases. The germline gives CDR1 ENHRY, CDR2 SYGVKD. The CDR3 here is CAISGGQPSTDTQYF. CDR3 nucleotide sequence: TGTGCCATCAGCGGAGGTCAGCCTAGCACAGATACGCAGTATTTT.

The chain is built from TRBV19 and TRBJ2-3, with 13 nucleotides matching TRBD2. Germline CDR1 reads LNHDA; CDR2 reads SQIVND (reference sequence). V lost 5 bases to trimming and J lost 2 bases; unmatched junction nucleotides: 4. This CDR3 is built from 16 residues. The CDR3 DNA reads as TGTGCCAGTAGTCCCGGGACTAGCGGGGCCACAGATACGCAGTATTTT. This codes for CASSPGTSGATDTQYF.

The chain couples TRBV6-5 to TRBJ1-5, with D possibly matching TRBD1 (5 bases). CDR1 is MNHEY, CDR2 SVGAGI, per germline. The CDR3 sequence is 14 residues long. Deletions cut 2 bases from V and 6 bases from J, with 11 bases between. CDR3 region: CASSYGGGSQPQHF. CDR3 nucleotide sequence: TGTGCCAGCAGTTACGGGGGAGGGTCTCAGCCCCAGCATTTT.

This chain connects TRBV7-8 to TRBJ2-5; TRBD2 matches at 10 bases. This CDR3 has 16 amino acids. V was clipped by 5 bases and J by 5 bases; unmatched bases: 11. CDR1 and CDR2 from the germline V gene are SGHVS and FQNEAQ. The chain's CDR3 is CASSPLGAGGRETQYF. CDR3 in DNA: TGTGCCAGCAGCCCTCTTGGAGCGGGGGGGCGGGAGACCCAGTACTTC.

This rearrangement joins TRBV10-3 to TRBJ2-7, with 7 bases aligning to TRBD1. The V and J ends lost 0 bases and 5 bases, in that order; junction bases with no gene match: 16. Germline V gene data show CDR1 as ENHRY and CDR2 as SYGVKD. This CDR3 comprises 18 residues. The CDR3 DNA sequence: TGTGCCATCAGTGAGTCGGAGCCGGGACAGCCAAATCTACACGAGCAGTACTTC. Translated: CAISESEPGQPNLHEQYF.

V is TRBV3-1 (or the pseudogene TRBV3-2) and J is TRBJ1-3; D gene uncertain. The CDR3 has 12 residues. Germline CDR1 and CDR2: LGHDT and YNNKEL (reference sequence). Trimming stripped 1 base from V and 4 bases from J, with 2 bases between. The CDR3 is CASSQAGNTIYF. CDR3 nucleotide sequence: TGTGCCAGCAGCCAAGCGGGAAACACCATATATTTT.

This clone showed up just a few times. The V gene is TRBV24-1, the J gene TRBJ2-4, with TRBD1 matching 7 bases. The CDR3 contains 14 residues. Germline V gene data show CDR1 as KGHDR and CDR2 as SFDVKD. V lost 4 bases, J lost 4 bases, and 3 bases stayed unmatched. Here the CDR3 reads CATSDPGQKNIQYF. DNA for the CDR3: TGTGCCACCAGTGACCCGGGACAGAAAAACATTCAGTACTTC.

The chain joins TRBV29-1 to TRBJ1-1; no reliable D call. V lost 7 bases, J lost 8 bases, and 20 bases lay in between. The germline gives CDR1 SQVTM, CDR2 ANQGSEA. CDR3 length: 13 residues. DNA for the CDR3: TGCAGCGCCCACGCGGGGTTCTTAACGGAAGCTTTCTTT. Amino acids: CSAHAGFLTEAFF. Supplemented by reference TRBV29-1 and TRBJ1-1, the full variable domain reads SAVISQKPSRDICQRGTSLTIQCQVDSQVTMMFWYRQQPGQSLTLIATANQGSEATYESGFVIDKFPISRPNLTFSTLTVSNMSPEDSSIYLCSAHAGFLTEAFFGQGTRLTVV.